The entry below describes one TCR beta chain. The antigen remains undetermined. V gave up 9 bases and J gave up 8 bases; unmatched junction bases: 11. Germline V gene lookup returns CDR1 MNHEY and CDR2 SMNVEV (reference sequence). There are 14 residues in the CDR3. This table comes from immunoSEQ multiplex PCR, and its TCRdb copy is limited to in-frame clones, with some not included. Of some 130,000 clones in the sample, approximately 92% were seen once. These data belong to a study of graft-versus-host responses after intestinal transplantation. Overall study results and limits: Peak levels of circulating GvH clones tracked with early post-transplant HvG declines.

The specimen was unstimulated CD4+ T cells sorted from spleen or lymph node cells, collected before intestinal transplant. This receptor was identified in a human donor who received an intestinal transplant. The V and J genes are TRBV27 and TRBJ1-4; the match to TRBD1 covers 8 bases. This CDR3 reads CARGSDREKEKLFF. The DNA of the CDR3 is TGTGCCAGGGGGTCGGACAGGGAAAAGGAAAAACTGTTTTTT.